This T cell receptor beta chain was obtained from a study of blood T cell repertoires in COVID-19 (dated by TCRdb to between 2020 and 2021). Background on the whole study: Samples covering the acute and convalescent phases of COVID-19 were provided by collaborators in the United States, Italy and Spain. The prospective study material was composed of cDNA or gDNA derived from T cells, B-cell-depleted T cells, or PBMCs. Deeply sampled blood TCRbeta repertoires from subjects exposed to, actively infected with, or recovered from COVID-19 were included in the dataset. The repertoires were made available in a free public database intended to serve as a resource for research on the immune response to SARS-CoV-2. Samples came from the ongoing ImmuneRACE study (first 160 participants) plus 1,254 subjects from 6 global collaborators. The sample metadata nearly always contained a de-identified subject ID, COVID-19 status, age in years and sex. Where HLA class I and class II types were available, the types were taken from metadata supplied by the sample provider, not from assay-based typing.

Participants in the prospective study were enrolled through a virtual design, were aged roughly 18 to 100 years, and lived in 24 United States geographic areas. To assign participants to cohorts, the prospective study relied on clinical history that participants themselves reported in a screening survey and a study questionnaire. Each participant in the prospective study had whole blood, serum and a nasopharyngeal or oropharyngeal swab collected by mobile phlebotomists. Additional blood draws and questionnaires over an approximately two-month period could optionally be provided by prospective study participants. Prospective study blood samples were shipped either frozen or at room temperature before DNA extraction. Comments on this clone: The antigen it recognizes is unknown. The input lacks base qualities; no much larger clone sits a single base away.

CDR3 length: 15 amino acids, cysteine to phenylalanine. Only the CDR3 portion is preserved as DNA: 45 bases, with reading frame beginning at the first base. The germline V gene supplies CDR1 SGDLS and CDR2 YYNGEE. Compared with germline, V lacks 0 bases and J lacks 2 bases; bases without a gene match: 2. The study at large found these results: The quantity of clinical and demographic metadata differed by source and by participant and was supplied without curation.

TCRbeta CDR3 regions were amplified from genomic DNA using the immunoSEQ Assay, a bias-controlled multiplex PCR. The original methods were these. Nucleated cell counts per sample were estimated from amplification of reference gene primers within the assay. To quantify the absolute abundance of each unique TCRbeta CDR3 rearrangement, sequence reads were collapsed and filtered. For each sample, productive Simpson clonality was calculated by taking the square root of Simpson's diversity index across productive rearrangements. This is the immuneACCESS table as TCRdb keeps it, with only in-frame sequences that have V and J called. A part of the clones is gone; compared with another copy, unresolved V genes explain less than half, and the rest is unexplained. V and J calls and clone size follow that table, whereas D and trimming were derived from the DNA. Within this sample are 150,000 or so clones, with 88% of them counted one time only. The biggest ten clones account for 0.95% to 1.5% of the sample.

The TCR originated in a woman in her 30s with acute COVID-19. Recombination joined TRBV9 with TRBJ2-3; 8 bases in between match TRBD1. The material sequenced was PBMCs or T cells enriched from blood (not recorded which). The CDR3 region has the sequence CASSVGRGPTDTQYF. The DNA reads as follows: TGTGCCAGCAGCGTAGGCAGGGGGCCCACAGATACGCAGTATTTT.